This T cell receptor (beta chain) was captured by sequencing in a study of T-cell reconstitution after alpha-beta-depleted transplantation in children. Study-wide results and caveats: The origin of high day-60 TCRbeta diversity in some patients lay in surviving recipient T cells and thymic progenitors.

Per the germline V gene, CDR1 is SQVTM and CDR2 is ANQGSEA. This CDR3 has 14 residues. J lost 4 bases, V lost 7 bases, and 4 bases had no gene match. Preparation of the TCRbeta library used unique molecular identifiers. TCRdb reprocessed the PCR reads with MiXCR, giving one entry per CDR3 protein. The table records about 47,000 distinct CDR3 sequences, around 53% of them present only once. About this clonotype: The antigen is unknown.

This chain links TRBV29-1 with TRBJ2-1, with 13 nucleotides matching TRBD2. Sequencing was performed on peripheral blood, taken before TCRalphabeta/CD19-depleted stem cell transplant. This TCR came from a boy in the first two years of life with SCID, due to receive a stem cell transplant. This CDR3 reads CSGKTSGGYNEQFF. The CDR3 DNA follows: TGCAGCGGTAAGACTAGCGGGGGGTACAATGAGCAGTTCTTC.